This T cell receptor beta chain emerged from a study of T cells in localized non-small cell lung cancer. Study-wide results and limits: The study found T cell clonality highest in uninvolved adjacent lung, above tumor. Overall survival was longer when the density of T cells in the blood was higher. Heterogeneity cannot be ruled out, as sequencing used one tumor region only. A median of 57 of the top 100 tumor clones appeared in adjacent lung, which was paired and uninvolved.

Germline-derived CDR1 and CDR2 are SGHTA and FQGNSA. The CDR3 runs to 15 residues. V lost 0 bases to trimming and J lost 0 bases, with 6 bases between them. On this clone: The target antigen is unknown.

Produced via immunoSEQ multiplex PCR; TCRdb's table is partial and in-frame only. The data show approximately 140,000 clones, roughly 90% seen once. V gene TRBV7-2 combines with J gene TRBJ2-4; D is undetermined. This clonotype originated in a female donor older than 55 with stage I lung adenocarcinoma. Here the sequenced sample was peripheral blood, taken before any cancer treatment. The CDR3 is CASSLARLAKNIQYF. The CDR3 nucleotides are TGTGCCAGCAGCTTAGCGAGGTTAGCCAAAAACATTCAGTACTTC.